Listed below are T cell receptor beta chains from one sample, sequenced in a study of T cells after yellow fever vaccination. TCRdb re-derived calls from the 5' RACE reads in MiXCR, one entry per CDR3 protein. In the table there are about 200,000 distinct CDR3 sequences, around 3.1% of which are singletons. Sequenced here: CD4+ T cells sorted from PBMCs, sampled 10 days after the yellow fever booster vaccination. All receptors come from a man aged 18 to 29 who received the YFV17D yellow fever vaccine. Each CDR3 is given with its conserved first and last residue. A D gene is named only where the DNA matches it firmly. A row's size may be missing; if present it is once, few, many or a size class.

. TRBD1 TRBJ1-5 TRBV2 TGTGCCAGCAGAGACAGGGCCGATAGCAATCAGCCCCAGCATTTT CASRDRADSNQPQHF
. . TRBJ2-3 TRBV7-9 TGTGCCAGCAGCTTAAATCAGGGACACACAGATACGCAGTATTTT CASSLNQGHTDTQYF
few TRBD2 TRBJ2-3 TRBV2 TGTGCCAGCAGTGCAACGCGGGCGGGAGGCGCAGATACGCAGTATTTT CASSATRAGGADTQYF
few . TRBJ2-5 TRBV29-1 TGCAGCGTTGACCCAGGGGGGCAAGAGACCCAGTACTTC CSVDPGGQETQYF
. . TRBJ2-2 TRBV20-1 TGCAGTGCTCCACGTACAAGTCGGGCGTTCATCTCCGGGGAGCTGTTTTTT CSAPRTSRAFISGELFF
many TRBD1 TRBJ1-1 TRBV4-3 TGCGCCAGCAGCCAAGATCGGCACAGGGGTTGGAACACTGAAGCTTTCTTT CASSQDRHRGWNTEAFF
many . TRBJ1-5 TRBV6-2/TRBV6-3 TGTGCCAGCAGTTTGGAGTACGTCCAGCCCCAGCATTTT CASSLEYVQPQHF
. . TRBJ2-6 TRBV5-1 TGCGCCAGCAGCTTGGTAGCGCAGGGTACCGGGGCCATCGTCCTGACTTTC CASSLVAQGTGAIVLTF
. . TRBJ2-1 TRBV4-2 TGTGCCAGCAGCCAATCGAGGGCAGGGGCGGGTAATGAGCAGTTCTTC CASSQSRAGAGNEQFF
few . TRBJ2-7 TRBV12-3/TRBV12-4 TGTGCCAGCAGAAACGCCGGCGTCCCCGACCCGTACTTC CASRNAGVPDPYF
few . TRBJ2-3 TRBV5-1 TGCGCCAGCAGCTTGGGACAGATGTCGGATACGCAGTATTTT CASSLGQMSDTQYF
many . TRBJ1-1 TRBV29-1 TGCAGCGTTGAATCGTGGCAGGCGAACACTGAAGCTTTCTTT CSVESWQANTEAFF
. . TRBJ1-1 TRBV7-2 TGTGCCAGCAGCCTTCGGGGGGGGGACTCAGAAGCTTTCTTT CASSLRGGDSEAFF
many . TRBJ2-3 TRBV6-2/TRBV6-3 TGTGCCAGCAGTTCCCTGGCACTGGATACGCAGTATTTT CASSSLALDTQYF
many . TRBJ1-4 TRBV5-1 TGCGCCAGCAGCGTGGTTGGGGGAACAACTAATGAAAAACTGTTTTTT CASSVVGGTTNEKLFF
many . TRBJ2-2 TRBV7-3 TGTGCCAGCAGCTTAATGGGTAGTCCCGGGGAGCTGTTTTTT CASSLMGSPGELFF
few . TRBJ1-5 TRBV10-2 TGCGCCAGCGGAGGCCGAGCTTTGGGGCCCCAGCATTTT CASGGRALGPQHF
many . TRBJ2-2 TRBV20-1 TGCAGTGCTAGAGATCCGGGGGTCCCGAACACCGGGGAGCTGTTTTTT CSARDPGVPNTGELFF
many TRBD2 TRBJ2-3 TRBV7-9 TGTGCCAGCAGCTTCTGGACTAGCGGGGGGAGCGATACGCAGTATTTT CASSFWTSGGSDTQYF
few . TRBJ1-1 TRBV2 TGTGCCAGCAGTGTGAGTCCAGGGACCACTGAAGCTTTCTTT CASSVSPGTTEAFF
many TRBD1 TRBJ2-5 TRBV6-1 TGTGCCAGCAGCGGGACAGGTCAAGAGACCCAGTACTTC CASSGTGQETQYF
many TRBD2 TRBJ2-2 TRBV25-1 TGTGCCAGCAGTGAATATCTAGCGGGGGGGCCCCGGGAGCTGTTTTTT CASSEYLAGGPRELFF
many TRBD1 TRBJ1-3 TRBV12-3/TRBV12-4 TGTGCCAGCAGTCCCGGACAGGGGTATCCTGGAAACACCATATATTTT CASSPGQGYPGNTIYF
few TRBD1 TRBJ1-2 TRBV28 TGTGCCAGCAGCCCCGGGACAGGGCGTCTCGGCTACACCTTC CASSPGTGRLGYTF
. TRBD2 TRBJ2-3 TRBV29-1 TGCAGCGTCGAGAGAGCGGGGTCCGGAGATACGCAGTATTTT CSVERAGSGDTQYF
many . TRBJ1-2 TRBV12-3/TRBV12-4 TGTGCCAGCAGTCCGGGGACCCACTATGGCTACACCTTC CASSPGTHYGYTF
many TRBD1 TRBJ1-3 TRBV9 TGTGCCAGCAGCGCCGCCCGGGACAGGGATCGCCCCATATATTTT CASSAARDRDRPIYF
many . TRBJ2-2 TRBV5-1 TGCGCCAGCGGACTCGGCCAGGGATACACCGGGGAGCTGTTTTTT CASGLGQGYTGELFF
. . TRBJ1-1 TRBV4-2 TGTGCCAGCAGCCAAGCTGGGAACAGGGTGAGAAACACTGAAGCTTTCTTT CASSQAGNRVRNTEAFF
. . TRBJ1-5 TRBV18 TGTGCCAGCTCACCACCAAGGCCGGGACAACAGTTGCATTTT CASSPPRPGQQLHF
many . TRBJ2-5 TRBV20-1 TGCAGTGCCCCGTGGGGAGAGACCCAGTACTTC CSAPWGETQYF
few . TRBJ1-1 TRBV20-1 TGCAGTGCTCCCCCCGTTTCGGCAGGGGCAAACACTGAAGCTTTCTTT CSAPPVSAGANTEAFF
few . TRBJ1-1 TRBV7-3 TGTGCCAGCAGCGCAGGGGCGAACACTGAAGCTTTCTTT CASSAGANTEAFF
many TRBD1 TRBJ1-2 TRBV27 TGTGCCAGCAGTTTATCTACAGGGGTCTATGGCTACACCTTC CASSLSTGVYGYTF
. TRBD2 TRBJ2-5 TRBV20-1 TGCAGTGCTAGAGAATCACGGGGGGAAGAGACCCAGTACTTC CSARESRGEETQYF
many TRBD1 TRBJ2-7 TRBV7-8 TGTGCCAGCAGCTACAATGACAGGGGCGAGCAGTACTTC CASSYNDRGEQYF
few . TRBJ2-3 TRBV7-2 TGTGCCAGCAGCTTATTCCTACCAGGGTCTCTCCTCCCTACGCAGTATTTT CASSLFLPGSLLPTQYF
few . TRBJ1-5 TRBV20-1 TGCAGTGCTTCCTTACCTTCCCCCGGAGGCAATCAGCCCCAGCATTTT CSASLPSPGGNQPQHF
few . TRBJ1-4 TRBV28 TGTGCCAGCAGTACAGGGAGCAGCTTGAATGAAAAACTGTTTTTT CASSTGSSLNEKLFF
many . TRBJ1-3 TRBV4-1 TGCGCCAGCAGCCAACCAACGGGGGCAACTGGAAACACCATATATTTT CASSQPTGATGNTIYF
few TRBD2 TRBJ2-3 TRBV4-2 TGTGCCAGCAGCCTCGGGACTAGCGACGGCACAGATACGCAGTATTTT CASSLGTSDGTDTQYF
many . TRBJ1-5 TRBV11-2 TGTGCCAGCAGTCGAAATGAGCGTCAGCCCCAGCATTTT CASSRNERQPQHF
. . TRBJ1-6 TRBV5-1 TGCGCCAGCAGCTTGGCCGGGTCCTATAATTCACCCCTCCACTTT CASSLAGSYNSPLHF
few TRBD2 TRBJ2-7 TRBV5-1 TGCGCCAGCAGCAACCGGGGGGGCGTCTACGAGCAGTACTTC CASSNRGGVYEQYF
few TRBD2 TRBJ2-1 TRBV5-8 TGTGCCAGCAGCTTGGGACTAGCGGGGGGTTTGCAGTTCTTC CASSLGLAGGLQFF
few TRBD1 TRBJ1-2 TRBV12-3/TRBV12-4 TGTGCCAGCAGCCCCGGACAGGCGTATGGCTACACCTTC CASSPGQAYGYTF
many . TRBJ2-5 TRBV12-3/TRBV12-4 TGTGCCAGCAGCCGGAAGACCGGGGGCCAAGAGACCCAGTACTTC CASSRKTGGQETQYF
few TRBD2 TRBJ2-5 TRBV20-1 TGCAGTGCTAGAGGGACTAGCGGGGGGCAAGAGACCCAGTACTTC CSARGTSGGQETQYF
many . TRBJ1-1 TRBV7-3 TGTGCCAGCAGCCCCCCCGGGGAGCTGAACACTGAAGCTTTCTTT CASSPPGELNTEAFF
few . TRBJ1-5 TRBV6-2/TRBV6-3 TGTGCCAGCAGTTTCGACCAGGGTTATCAGCCCCAGCATTTT CASSFDQGYQPQHF
many . TRBJ1-2 TRBV6-5 TGTGCCAGCAGTCCCGGGACACGAAAAATGGCTAACTATGGCTACACCTTC CASSPGTRKMANYGYTF
few . TRBJ1-1 TRBV7-2 TGTGCCAGCAGCCGCCAAGGAGGGCCGAGAACTGAAGCTTTCTTT CASSRQGGPRTEAFF
. . TRBJ1-1 TRBV7-3 TGTGCCAGCAGCTTATACACGAACACTGAAGCTTTCTTT CASSLYTNTEAFF
many . TRBJ1-4 TRBV7-2 TGTGCCAGCAGCCCGGACACTGAAAAACTGTTTTTT CASSPDTEKLFF
. TRBD1 TRBJ1-1 TRBV18 TGTGCCAGCTCACCGGGGACAGGGGGGGATACTGAAGCTTTCTTT CASSPGTGGDTEAFF